One and the same sample provided the 20 T cell receptor beta chains below, sequenced in a study of cytomegalovirus exposure and HLA in healthy donors. Amplification used 60 Vbeta primers and 13 Jbeta primers. TCRdb keeps only in-frame clones here, not all; method: immunoSEQ multiplex PCR. The sample consists of about 110,000 clones, about 76% of them appearing once. The sample was PBMCs. The receptors were sampled from a woman aged 30 to 39 in good health and CMV-seronegative.

The V and J genes are TRBV15 and TRBJ2-5, with 8 bases lining up with TRBD2. The V and J ends lost 1 base and 10 bases, in that order; junction bases with no gene match: 11. The CDR3 totals 15 residues. Germline V gene sequence: CDR1 LNHNV, CDR2 YYDKDF (reference sequence). CDR3 bases: TGTGCCACCAGCAGAGTCGGGGGGGGAATTTGGGTCCAGTACTTC. This sequence encodes CATSRVGGGIWVQYF.

The rearrangement uses TRBV13 and TRBJ1-2, with 7 bases aligning to TRBD1. V lost 3 bases, J lost 4 bases, and 8 bases stayed unmatched. Germline V gene lookup returns CDR1 PRHDT and CDR2 FYEKMQ (reference sequence). The CDR3 is made up of 15 amino acids. Here the CDR3 DNA reads TGTGCCAGCAGCTTGGGCGGGACAGCGGTCTATGGCTACACCTTC. The encoded protein is CASSLGGTAVYGYTF.

V is TRBV6-9 and J is TRBJ2-3; D is unresolved. The germline V and J ends were trimmed by 4 bases and 7 bases, with 9 bases remaining between them. The CDR3 sequence is 12 residues long. CDR1 and CDR2 from the germline V gene are MNHGY and SVAAGI. The CDR3 nucleotides are TGTGCCAGCAGTTTTTTTGGCCATACGCAGTATTTT. Its protein is CASSFFGHTQYF.

J is TRBJ2-5 and V is TRBV29-1, with TRBD2 identical over 7 bases. This CDR3 is 14 amino acids long. Germline V gene data show CDR1 as SQVTM and CDR2 as ANQGSEA. J gave up 7 bases and V 1 base, and 9 bases lay outside the gene matches. This CDR3 reads CSVEAGGGVATQYF. The DNA of the CDR3 is TGCAGCGTTGAAGCGGGGGGAGGAGTGGCGACCCAGTACTTC.

V gene TRBV30 combines with J gene TRBJ2-1; 8 nucleotides agree with TRBD2. The ends lost 2 bases at V and 0 bases at J; junction bases unmatched: 9. Germline CDR1 reads GTSNPN; CDR2 reads SVGIG (reference sequence). The CDR3 is 17 amino acids. This CDR3 is CAWSKLAEGRSYNEQFF. In nucleotides, the CDR3 is TGTGCCTGGAGTAAACTAGCGGAGGGACGCTCCTACAATGAGCAGTTCTTC. Variable domain in full (rest from reference TRBV30 and TRBJ2-1): SQTIHQWPATLVQPVGSPLSLECTVEGTSNPNLYWYRQAAGRGLQLLFYSVGIGQISSEVPQNLSASRPQDRQFILSSKKLLLSDSGFYLCAWSKLAEGRSYNEQFFGPGTRLTVL.

This clone was seen only a few times. The chain carries TRBV7-2 and TRBJ1-3; 8 bases match TRBD1. This CDR3 is 14 amino acids long. V trimming: 6 bases; J trimming: 5 bases; junction bases outside the gene matches: 6. Germline CDR1 and CDR2: SGHTA and FQGNSA. This chain's CDR3 is CASRWTGRRNTIYF. In nucleotides, the CDR3 is TGTGCCAGCAGATGGACAGGGCGCCGAAACACCATATATTTT.

V is TRBV7-9 and J is TRBJ1-4, with D unclear. CDR3 size: 15 residues. The ends were cut back, 6 bases at V and 5 bases at J, with 16 bases in the middle. Per the germline V gene, CDR1 is SEHNR and CDR2 is FQNEAQ (reference sequence). The CDR3 coding sequence is TGTGCCAGCAGAATATTTGCCGGGGAGAATGAAAAACTGTTTTTT. Translating gives CASRIFAGENEKLFF.

The chain links TRBV2 to TRBJ2-5; the D gene is possibly TRBD1 (5 bases). V lost 7 bases and J lost 4, with 13 bases in between. Germline CDR1 is SNHLY and CDR2 is FYNNEI. The length of the CDR3 is 13 residues. CDR3 DNA: TGTGCCAGCATGGGTAGGGGTCGAGAGACCCAGTACTTC. Residues: CASMGRGRETQYF.

This chain uses TRBV6-1 with TRBJ2-1; possibly TRBD2 for D (6 bases). Trimming took 3 bases from V and 10 from J, leaving 16 bases between them. Germline CDR1 MNHNS, CDR2 SASEGT. This CDR3 contains 14 residues. CDR3 sequence: CASSETEGKREQFF. The CDR3 DNA follows: TGTGCCAGCAGTGAGACGGAGGGTAAACGGGAGCAGTTCTTC.

The rearrangement joins TRBV18 to TRBJ1-2, with D uncertain. The length of the CDR3 is 15 residues. Germline V lookup: CDR1 KGHSH, CDR2 LQKENI. Trimming took off 5 bases at V and 1 base at J, with 14 bases between the two ends. The CDR3 nucleotides are TGTGCCAGCTCAGGGGAGCTGACGGTTAACTATGGCTACACCTTC. Translated, it gives CASSGELTVNYGYTF.

The chain joins TRBV7-2 to TRBJ2-1; unclear D gene. Germline V gives CDR1 SGHTA, CDR2 FQGNSA. V gave up 3 bases and J gave up 0 bases, with 6 bases separating them. The CDR3 extends over 14 amino acids. CDR3 DNA: TGTGCCAGCAGCTTTGAGAGCTCCTACAATGAGCAGTTCTTC. Protein product: CASSFESSYNEQFF.

This clone showed up just once. The chain recombines TRBV5-6 with TRBJ1-3, with 8 bases that match TRBD1. V shed 4 bases and J 3 bases; nucleotides not matched to a gene: 6. The CDR3 is made up of 15 amino acids. CDR1 and CDR2 from the germline V gene are SGHDT and YYEEEE. DNA of the CDR3: TGTGCCAGCAGCACCGACAGGGGCTATGGAAACACCATATATTTT. Amino acids: CASSTDRGYGNTIYF.

The CDR3 here is CSPGVTEAFF. Here the CDR3 DNA reads TGCAGTCCGGGGGTCACTGAAGCTTTCTTT. The chain has TRBV20-1 and TRBJ1-1; perhaps TRBD1 as D (5 bases). V was pared by 8 bases and J by 4 bases, with 8 bases between. Germline V gene sequence: CDR1 DFQATT, CDR2 SNEGSKA (reference sequence). The CDR3 loop spans 10 amino acids.

The rearrangement links TRBV10-3 to TRBJ1-2, with no clear D. Trimming shortened V by 0 bases and J by 1 base, and 6 bases separated the two germline ends. This CDR3 region has 14 residues. Per the germline V gene, CDR1 is ENHRY and CDR2 is SYGVKD. The CDR3 reads CAISESADNYGYTF. The CDR3 DNA follows: TGTGCCATCAGTGAGTCGGCAGATAACTATGGCTACACCTTC.

V is TRBV13 and J is TRBJ2-1; D gene uncertain. Per the germline V gene, CDR1 is PRHDT and CDR2 is FYEKMQ (reference sequence). The CDR3 covers 15 residues. V lost 3 bases and J lost 5, with 14 bases in between. CDR3 bases: TGTGCCAGCAGCTTGGTCTTCCGTGGGCACAATGAGCAGTTCTTC. This sequence encodes CASSLVFRGHNEQFF.

In its sample, this clone was seen once. V and J are TRBV2 and TRBJ2-1; a possible D gene is TRBD2 (6 bases). The V gene lost 6 bases and the J gene lost 9 bases, with 12 bases spanning the gap. The CDR3 loop spans 12 amino acids. Per the germline V gene, CDR1 is SNHLY and CDR2 is FYNNEI. Written as DNA, the CDR3 is TGTGCCAGCAGCGGGAGTGGCGGTGAGCAGTTCTTC. Encoded protein: CASSGSGGEQFF.

This chain joins TRBV6-1 and TRBJ1-5; a possible D gene is TRBD1 (5 bases). Trimming took 7 bases from V and 6 from J, leaving 19 bases between them. This CDR3 region has 15 residues. Germline values: CDR1 MNHNS, CDR2 SASEGT. Here the CDR3 DNA reads TGTGCCAGCAACCTACTGGGAGGGGCGGGTCAGCCCCAGCATTTT. Amino acids: CASNLLGGAGQPQHF.

The chain uses TRBV5-1 and TRBJ2-3; 7 bases match TRBD2. This CDR3 is 16 amino acids long. With 2 bases clipped from V and 2 bases from J, the junction kept 8 bases outside the gene matches. Germline V gene lookup returns CDR1 SGHRS and CDR2 YFSETQ. Written as DNA, the CDR3 is TGCGCCAGCAGCTTCGGCGGACTAGTTTACACAGATACGCAGTATTTT. Protein sequence: CASSFGGLVYTDTQYF.

V and J are TRBV6-1 and TRBJ1-3; no reliable D call. The V end was cut by 0 bases, the J end by 0 bases, with 9 bases between. The CDR3 sequence is 16 residues long. Germline V gene sequence: CDR1 MNHNS, CDR2 SASEGT. The CDR3 loop is CASSEARPSSGNTIYF. The CDR3 nucleotides are TGTGCCAGCAGTGAAGCGCGGCCCAGCTCTGGAAACACCATATATTTT.

The rearrangement uses TRBV19 and TRBJ2-3, with unresolved D. CDR1 LNHDA and CDR2 SQIVND come from the germline V gene (reference sequence). V was clipped by 3 bases and J by 4 bases, with 8 bases between them. This CDR3 region has 13 residues. CDR3 nucleotides: TGTGCCAGTAGTATCGGTGGAGCAGATACGCAGTATTTT. Translated, it gives CASSIGGADTQYF.